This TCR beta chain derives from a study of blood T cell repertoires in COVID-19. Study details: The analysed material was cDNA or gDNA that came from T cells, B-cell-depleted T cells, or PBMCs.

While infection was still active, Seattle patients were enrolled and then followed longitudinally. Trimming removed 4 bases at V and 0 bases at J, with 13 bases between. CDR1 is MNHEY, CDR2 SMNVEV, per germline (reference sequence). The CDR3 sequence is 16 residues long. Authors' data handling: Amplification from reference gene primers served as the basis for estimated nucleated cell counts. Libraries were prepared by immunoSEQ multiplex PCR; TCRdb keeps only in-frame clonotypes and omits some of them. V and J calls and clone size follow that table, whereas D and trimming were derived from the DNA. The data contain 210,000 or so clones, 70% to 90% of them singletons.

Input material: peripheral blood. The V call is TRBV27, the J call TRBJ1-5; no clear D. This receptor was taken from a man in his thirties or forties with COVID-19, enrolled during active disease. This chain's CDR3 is CASSSKTTYSNQPQHF. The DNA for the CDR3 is TGTGCCAGCAGTTCCAAAACTACCTATAGCAATCAGCCCCAGCATTTT.